This T cell receptor (beta chain) originates from a study of T cells in Graves' hyperthyroidism and ophthalmopathy (dated by TCRdb to between 2018 and 2021). For the study in its entirety: Peripheral blood was collected at initial diagnosis, before any treatment. A discovery cohort of roughly 96 patients, approximately 45 with Graves' ophthalmopathy and 57 with stable Graves' hyperthyroidism, was used to find distinguishing TCR V-J signatures. The paper describes TCR Vbeta CDR3 sequencing of about 140 peripheral blood samples, made up of around 41 ophthalmopathy patients, some 80 hyperthyroidism patients and 17 progressor patients. In addition, the study compared T-cell repertoires in thyroid tissue and in blood from five or six Graves' hyperthyroidism patients. Prospective prediction of ophthalmopathy was tested in an independent validation cohort of fewer than 20 hyperthyroidism patients and 15 to 17 patients who later progressed to ophthalmopathy. After sampling, hyperthyroidism patients received methimazole starting at 30 mg daily, and ophthalmopathy patients received high-dose intravenous methylprednisolone. The 100 or so discovery patients were divided at random into training and test sets in a 7:3 ratio.

The CDR3, from cysteine to phenylalanine, totals 15 residues. The read is trimmed to its CDR3 DNA, 45 bases read in frame from base 1. The germline V gene gives CDR1 as SGHAT and CDR2 as FQNNGV. Between the V and J ends, shortened by 5 bases and 6 bases respectively, the junction contains 18 bases. TCR beta CDR3 regions were amplified from RNA transcripts. The TCR CDR3 was subjected to a first round of RT-PCR using the HTBI primer set and the Qiagen OneStep RT-PCR kit. A second multiplex PCR round built the libraries, followed by size selection and purification. Sequencing of the libraries was done on an Illumina HiSeq2000 using paired-end 100 bp reads. As for the authors' bioinformatics: SOAPnuke was used to process the raw data, removing reads that contained adapters or uncalled bases, had a mean Phred below 15, or lacked an exact match to the constant primer or identifier. COPE v1.2.5 was used to merge the high-quality paired reads, and each unique nucleotide sequence was defined as a clonotype. MiTCR v1.1 was used to align the clonotypes against IMGT TRBV, TRBD and TRBJ reference segments. The analysis included only V-J combinations with a frequency above 0.0001, which together covered 99.2% of the repertoires. A TCS score was defined as the ratio of F50 (clonal expansion) to E x V (chaos), with BLOSUM62-based TCRdist applied between CDR3 peptides within each V-J. Welch's t-statistics and random forest reduced just over 500 V-J features to 13, which were used in a naive Bayes classifier (R e1071). TCRdb reworked the public reads: Q25 trimming with fastp, MiXCR clone assembly, productive beta chains retained. Every entry covers one CDR3 protein and lists the most common genes and DNA from its rows. The V and J calls and clone size come from TCRdb's table, not from the authors' own analysis. This sample holds under 650,000 distinct CDR3 sequences; around 16% were observed only once. Together, the top ten hold about 3.8% of the sample.

On the study overall, not on this receptor specifically: Most expanded thyroid clonotypes (frequency above 0.001) were also detected in blood, a finding suggesting that blood repertoires may reflect thyroid immune responses. In validation, the model predicted progression to ophthalmopathy a median of 6.5 months before onset, with approximately 71% sensitivity and 72.22% specificity. A model built on a 13 V-J signature distinguished ophthalmopathy from stable hyperthyroidism, reaching roughly 88% sensitivity and about 81% specificity in cross-validation and 80%/75% in testing. Sample size was not statistically predetermined, and blinding of investigators to group allocation was not performed.

With respect to this clonotype: Its target antigen remains unknown. The input lacks base qualities; no much larger clone sits a single base away.

Stable Graves' hyperthyroidism was defined as no progression to ophthalmopathy during 18 months of follow-up. Hyperthyroidism patients were aged 18 to 65 years and newly diagnosed, with disease duration of less than 2 months. Exclusion was applied to patients with uncontrolled infections, other autoimmune diseases, pregnancy or lactation. Diagnoses were based on clinical symptoms, serum thyroxine and TRAb, thyroid ultrasound and orbital computed tomography. PBMCs were separated from about 10 ml of fresh peripheral blood using Ficoll-Paque density gradient centrifugation. Total RNA was extracted using Trizol reagent, and RNA quality was assessed on an Agilent 2100 Bioanalyzer.

The chain links TRBV11-2 with TRBJ2-3; the D segment cannot be called with confidence. Material for sequencing was blood. The clonotype comes from a woman in her 30s with Graves' hyperthyroidism. The CDR3 sequence is CASSPSWSEYDTQYF. The DNA sequence is given as TGTGCCAGCAGCCCGAGCTGGAGTGAATACGATACGCAGTATTTT.